This TCR beta chain was identified during a study of CD8 T cells in ankylosing spondylitis. Quantitative 5'-RACE with molecular barcodes was used to make the TCR beta libraries. One entry per CDR3 protein results from TCRdb running MiXCR on the 5' RACE reads. The data show around 250,000 distinct CDR3 sequences, around a tenth seen once. Germline values: CDR1 SGHDT, CDR2 YYEEEE. Trimming shortened V by 1 base and J by 10 bases, and 15 bases separated the two germline ends. The CDR3 totals 14 residues. This clonotype was detected many times. The antigen is undetermined. Whole-study results and caveats: The authors reported significant enrichment of disease-linked clones in matched ankylosing spondylitis synovial fluid. Earlier literature documents some of the motif variants in reactive arthritis synovial fluid and blood.

The sequencing sample was made of blood, either unsorted or a sorted T cell fraction (not recorded which). The chain uses TRBV5-6 and TRBJ1-5; D is uncertain. The TCR sequence derives from a male donor with ankylosing spondylitis or in good health (not recorded which). CDR3: CASSLFTSPTPQHF. The CDR3 region has the DNA TGTGCCAGCAGCTTGTTCACCAGCCCGACACCCCAGCATTTT.